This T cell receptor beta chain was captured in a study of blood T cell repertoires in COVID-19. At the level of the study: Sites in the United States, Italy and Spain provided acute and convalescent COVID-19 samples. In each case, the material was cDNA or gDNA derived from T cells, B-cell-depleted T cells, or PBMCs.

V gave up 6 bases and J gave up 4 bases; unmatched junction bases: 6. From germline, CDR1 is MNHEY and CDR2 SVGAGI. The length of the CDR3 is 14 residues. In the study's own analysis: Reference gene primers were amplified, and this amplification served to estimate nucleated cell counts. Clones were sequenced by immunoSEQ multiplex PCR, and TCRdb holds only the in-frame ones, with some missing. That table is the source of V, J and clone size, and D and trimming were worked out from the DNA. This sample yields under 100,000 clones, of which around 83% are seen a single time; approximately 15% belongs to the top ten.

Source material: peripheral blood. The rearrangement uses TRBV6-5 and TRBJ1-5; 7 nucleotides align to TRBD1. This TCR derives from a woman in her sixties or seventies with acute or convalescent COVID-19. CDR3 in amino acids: CASRLGQSNQPQHF. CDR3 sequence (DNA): TGTGCCAGCAGATTGGGACAGAGTAATCAGCCCCAGCATTTT.